A single sample is the source of the 7 T cell receptor beta chains below, sequenced in a study of blood T cell repertoires in COVID-19. Generated by immunoSEQ multiplex PCR, the TCRdb table keeps only in-frame clones and is missing some. The sample has some 91,000 clones; less than 90% are singletons. Material: peripheral blood. These receptors were collected from a human donor in a cohort sampled during active COVID-19.

The chain links TRBV4-3 to TRBJ2-5, with D tentatively TRBD2 (5 bases). The germline gives CDR1 LGHNA, CDR2 YSLEER. V lost 1 base, J lost 4 bases, and 16 bases lay in between. The CDR3 contains 16 residues. The CDR3 protein is CASSQGAGFRGETQYF. The DNA of the CDR3 is TGCGCCAGCAGCCAAGGAGCCGGGTTCCGGGGAGAGACCCAGTACTTC.

This chain connects TRBV7-9 to TRBJ2-2, with unresolved D. V gave up 5 bases and J gave up 0 bases, with 16 bases separating them. Per the germline V gene, CDR1 is SEHNR and CDR2 is FQNEAQ (reference sequence). The length of the CDR3 is 17 residues. The CDR3 nucleotides read TGTGCCAGCAGCCCCCGGCTAGACTTAGCGAACACCGGGGAGCTGTTTTTT. This translates into CASSPRLDLANTGELFF.

The genes are TRBV5-1 and TRBJ1-2; no clear D. V lost 4 bases and J 8 bases, leaving 15 bases between the germline ends. In germline, CDR1 is SGHRS, CDR2 YFSETQ. The length of the CDR3 is 13 residues. CDR3 sequence (DNA): TGCGCCAGCAGCCCCGGGAGGCCGGGAGGCTACACCTTC. Translated, it gives CASSPGRPGGYTF.

This clone was detected only a few times. This chain connects TRBV4-3 to TRBJ2-1; D is uncertain. The CDR3 loop spans 14 amino acids. In germline, CDR1 is LGHNA, CDR2 YSLEER. V shed 1 base and J shed 6 bases, with 10 bases lying between them. The DNA for the CDR3 is TGCGCCAGCAGCCAAGTAGGCGGCAGCAATGAGCAGTTCTTC. It is translated as CASSQVGGSNEQFF.

The chain links TRBV3-1 (or the pseudogene TRBV3-2) to TRBJ1-3; D is uncertain. Per the germline V gene, CDR1 is LGHDT and CDR2 is YNNKEL (reference sequence). Trimming pared 0 bases from V and 0 bases from J, leaving 6 bases between. CDR3 length equals 15 residues. The CDR3, as DNA: TGTGCCAGCAGCCAAGATCTTGTCTCTGGAAACACCATATATTTT. Translating gives CASSQDLVSGNTIYF.

This chain connects TRBV12-3 or TRBV12-4 to TRBJ2-7; a possible D gene is TRBD1 (5 bases). The CDR3 consists of 12 residues. Trimming left V 2 bases short and J 3 bases short, with 5 bases between. In DNA, the CDR3 is TGTGCCAGCAGTTTAAGGGGCTACGAGCAGTACTTC. This translates into CASSLRGYEQYF.

The CDR3 DNA sequence: TGTGCCAGTAGTATATCACAAAAAGAGACCCAGTACTTC. Translating it yields CASSISQKETQYF. This chain uses TRBV19 with TRBJ2-5; D ambiguous. Trimming stripped 2 bases from V and 3 bases from J, with 7 bases between. This CDR3 has 13 residues. Germline-derived CDR1 and CDR2 are LNHDA and SQIVND (reference sequence).